This is a list of T cell receptor beta chains from one sample in a study of regulatory T cells in long-lasting Graves disease. A single record per CDR3 protein comes from TCRdb applying MiXCR to the multiplex PCR reads. The sample holds about 420,000 distinct CDR3 sequences, 16% seen once. These data were likewise used in another study, on T cells in Graves' hyperthyroidism and ophthalmopathy.

The specimen was peripheral blood mononuclear cells (PBMCs), collected at new diagnosis, from a patient treated with antithyroid drugs. These receptors all stem from a woman under 30 with Graves disease. CDR3s include the opening cysteine and the closing phenylalanine or tryptophan. The D gene is left open where the match is weak. Size is stated for part of the rows, as once, few or many counts, or as a class when the clone is expanded.

clone size,J gene,V gene,D gene,CDR3 protein,CDR3 DNA
few,TRBJ2-7,TRBV4-1,-,CASSQGGNSRSVF,TGCGCCAGCAGCCAAGGAGGGAACAGTCGCAGTGTCTTC
many,TRBJ2-7,TRBV30,-,CAWSVADLTYEQYF,TGTGCCTGGAGTGTGGCAGACCTCACCTACGAGCAGTACTTC
few,TRBJ2-2,TRBV18,TRBD1,CASSPTGAGELFF,TGTGCCAGCTCACCAACAGGGGCCGGGGAGCTGTTTTTT
many,TRBJ1-5,TRBV28,-,CASSYRTEYSNQPQHF,TGTGCCAGCAGTTATCGGACTGAGTATAGCAATCAGCCCCAGCATTTT
few,TRBJ2-7,TRBV7-9,-,CASSFGVETTYF,TGTGCCAGCTCTTTTGGTGTAGAGACTACGTACTTC
few,TRBJ2-7,TRBV5-6,-,CASSSEADSYEQYF,TGTGCCAGCAGTTCTGAGGCCGACTCCTACGAGCAGTACTTC
-,TRBJ2-1,TRBV29-1,TRBD2,CSVFISGRPRNEQFF,TGCAGCGTTTTTATTAGCGGGAGGCCCCGCAATGAGCAGTTCTTC
-,TRBJ1-2,TRBV7-3,-,CASKPDGVGGYTF,TGTGCCAGCAAACCAGACGGTGTAGGTGGCTACACCTTC
many,TRBJ2-1,TRBV12-3/TRBV12-4,-,CASTGSGLNEQFF,TGTGCCAGCACGGGGTCGGGGTTGAATGAGCAGTTCTTC
-,TRBJ2-2,TRBV2,TRBD2,CASRETSGNPGELFF,TGTGCCAGCAGAGAGACTAGCGGGAACCCCGGGGAGCTGTTTTTT
few,TRBJ1-3,TRBV11-3,-,CASSFSTTGNTIYF,TGTGCCAGCAGCTTTTCGACGACTGGAAACACCATATATTTT
many,TRBJ2-5,TRBV7-9,TRBD2,CASSSSGAQETQYF,TGTGCCAGCAGCTCTAGCGGCGCCCAAGAGACCCAGTACTTC
few,TRBJ1-5,TRBV6-4,-,CASSEGAGQPQHF,TGTGCCAGCAGTGAGGGGGCGGGACAGCCCCAGCATTTT
many,TRBJ2-1,TRBV12-5,-,CASGQTSYEQFF,TGTGCTAGTGGCCAAACTAGCTATGAGCAGTTCTTC
many,TRBJ2-1,TRBV20-1,-,CSARQTSLREQFF,TGCAGTGCTAGACAAACTAGCTTACGTGAGCAGTTCTTC
-,TRBJ2-7,TRBV29-1,TRBD2,CSAQVVAGVYEQYF,TGCAGCGCCCAGGTCGTAGCGGGAGTTTACGAGCAGTACTTC
-,TRBJ2-1,TRBV24-1,TRBD2,CATSDPSGSSYDEQFF,TGTGCCACCAGTGACCCGAGCGGGAGCTCCTACGATGAGCAGTTCTTC
many,TRBJ2-3,TRBV7-9,-,CASSLAGVSADTQYF,TGTGCCAGCAGCTTAGCGGGAGTAAGTGCAGATACGCAGTATTTT
many,TRBJ2-5,TRBV20-1,TRBD2,CSASPRREGLETQYF,TGCAGTGCTTCCCCCAGGCGGGAGGGCCTAGAGACCCAGTACTTC
many,TRBJ2-3,TRBV11-2,-,CASSPGPRDTQYF,TGTGCCAGCAGCCCCGGGCCTAGGGATACGCAGTATTTT
many,TRBJ2-7,TRBV11-2,TRBD2,CASSLENSGVSSYEQYF,TGTGCCAGCAGCTTAGAGAACAGCGGGGTAAGCTCCTACGAGCAGTACTTC
-,TRBJ1-4,TRBV14,-,CASSHLPFELFF,TGTGCCAGCAGCCATCTTCCTTTCGAACTGTTTTTT
many,TRBJ2-1,TRBV7-9,-,CASSLFRSDLGLFF,TGTGCCAGCAGCTTATTCCGATCCGACCTAGGTCTGTTCTTC
-,TRBJ2-7,TRBV9,-,CASSGGGLSYEQYF,TGTGCCAGCAGCGGGGGGGGCCTATCCTACGAGCAGTACTTC
few,TRBJ2-5,TRBV6-2/TRBV6-3,-,CASNLRDQETQYF,TGTGCCAGCAATTTACGGGATCAAGAGACCCAGTACTTC
many,TRBJ2-3,TRBV18,-,CASSLRMQDTQYF,TGTGCCAGCTCACTGAGAATGCAGGATACGCAGTATTTT
-,TRBJ1-5,TRBV4-3,-,CASSQDLVQPQHF,TGCGCCAGCAGCCAAGATTTGGTCCAGCCCCAGCATTTT